The present T cell receptor beta chain was sequenced within a study of T cell changes during pregnancy in multiple sclerosis. Some clones are missing from TCRdb's copy, which holds only in-frame ones; the method was immunoSEQ multiplex PCR. The sample shows 14,000 or so clones, 85% to 95% of them seen only once. There are 14 residues in the CDR3. Germline V gene data show CDR1 as SGHTA and CDR2 as FQGNSA. V lost 10 bases, J lost 0 bases, and 8 bases stayed unmatched. This TCR was recovered from a female donor in good health, enrolled as a control in a pregnancy study. V and J are TRBV7-2 and TRBJ2-5, with 7 bases lining up with TRBD2. The sample here was peripheral blood, taken in the second trimester of pregnancy. CDR3 coding DNA: TGTGCCACCTCTTTTAGCGGGTACCAAGAGACCCAGTACTTC. It encodes CATSFSGYQETQYF.